These 23 T cell receptor beta chains were sequenced from one sample in a study of blood T cells in healthy people across ages. Using a J-beta primer mix together with a sample-barcoded 5' primer, a second PCR was run for about 7 to 12 cycles. TCRdb fed the 5' RACE reads into MiXCR, producing one record per CDR3 protein. This table has hundreds of thousands of distinct CDR3 sequences, approximately 52% appearing once. The sample comprised blood. The receptors were sampled from a woman older than 75 in good health.

A remark on this clonotype: Germline is not matched at one junction end, which may reflect a read error. This sequence joins TRBV2 and TRBJ1-1; the D is unclear. The germline V gene encodes CDR1 SNHLY and CDR2 FYNNEI. CDR3 length: 14 residues. In DNA form, the CDR3 reads TGTGCCAGTAGTGCTAATAGCGGGAACACTGAAGCTTTCTTT. As protein: CASSANSGNTEAFF.

In its sample, this clonotype was seen once. The chain employs TRBV13 and TRBJ2-5, with D perhaps TRBD2 (5 bases). Germline V gene lookup returns CDR1 PRHDT and CDR2 FYEKMQ (reference sequence). Trimming took off 3 bases at V and 4 bases at J, with 9 bases between the two ends. This CDR3 has 13 amino acids. The CDR3 DNA reads as TGTGCCAGCAGCTTGAGGGATATAGAGACCCAGTACTTC. It yields the protein CASSLRDIETQYF.

V is TRBV4-3 and J is TRBJ1-1; TRBD1 is a possible D gene (6 bases). This CDR3 contains 16 residues. The germline V and J ends were trimmed by 4 bases and 1 base, with 16 bases remaining between them. The germline V gene has CDR1 LGHNA and CDR2 YSLEER. CDR3 in amino acids: CASSLRTGIPNTEAFF. CDR3 DNA sequence: TGCGCCAGCAGCCTAAGAACAGGGATACCGAACACTGAAGCTTTCTTT.

For this clonotype: This could be a read error, since a much larger clone is one nucleotide away. The gene calls are TRBV6-6 and TRBJ1-2, with unresolved D. This CDR3 contains 14 residues. V lost 5 bases to trimming and J lost 2 bases, with 12 bases between them. Germline V CDR1 and CDR2: MNHNY, SVGAGI (reference sequence). CDR3 nucleotide sequence: TGTGCCAGCAGTGACCGTAGGGAGAACTATGGCTACACCTTC. This codes for CASSDRRENYGYTF.

As regards this clonotype: This sequence may be a read error, since a much larger clone differs from it by one base. The gene calls are TRBV2 and TRBJ1-1; D gene uncertain. CDR3 length: 11 amino acids. Trimming took 6 bases from V and 8 from J, leaving 10 bases between them. Per the germline V gene, CDR1 is SNHLY and CDR2 is FYNNEI. This CDR3 reads CASSVLREAFF. The CDR3, as DNA: TGTGCCAGCAGCGTCCTGAGGGAAGCTTTCTTT.

This chain uses TRBV29-1 with TRBJ2-7; 7 nucleotides agree with TRBD1. Germline loops: CDR1 SQVTM, CDR2 ANQGSEA. This CDR3 is built from 13 residues. V gave up 6 bases and J gave up 1 base; unmatched junction bases: 6. The CDR3: CSVRRDRSYEQYF. The CDR3 DNA reads as TGCAGCGTGCGCAGGGACAGATCCTACGAGCAGTACTTC.

The chain uses TRBV5-1 and TRBJ1-6; D gene ambiguous. Germline V lookup: CDR1 SGHRS, CDR2 YFSETQ. The ends were cut back, 5 bases at V and 4 bases at J, with 10 bases in the middle. The CDR3 totals 14 residues. Written as DNA, the CDR3 is TGCGCCAGCAGGGAGGATCCTTATAATTCACCCCTCCACTTT. Its translation is CASREDPYNSPLHF. The whole variable domain, filled in from reference TRBV5-1 and TRBJ1-6, reads KAGVTQTPRYLIKTRGQQVTLSCSPISGHRSVSWYQQTPGQGLQFLFEYFSETQRNKGNFPGRFSGRQFSNSRSEMNVSTLELGDSALYLCASREDPYNSPLHFGNGTRLTVT.

V and J are TRBV20-1 and TRBJ2-1, with D hard to call. Trimming cost V 3 bases and J 5 bases, with 14 bases left between them. The CDR3 runs to 14 residues. Germline-derived CDR1 and CDR2 are DFQATT and SNEGSKA (reference sequence). CDR3 coding DNA: TGCAGTGCTAGGCACAGTGCCAGTAACAATGAGCAGTTCTTC. It encodes CSARHSASNNEQFF.

The chain carries TRBV14 and TRBJ1-6; D is ambiguous. CDR1 is SGHDN and CDR2 is FVKESK in the germline V gene. This CDR3 has 17 amino acids. V was trimmed by 2 bases and J by 10 bases, leaving 21 bases between them. Written as DNA, the CDR3 is TGTGCCAGCAGCCAAAGCCCGGGCAGTCGTTCCTACTCACCCCTCCACTTT. Translation: CASSQSPGSRSYSPLHF.

The sample holds many counts of this clonotype. The rearrangement links TRBV6-6 to TRBJ1-6; TRBD1 might be the D (5 bases). V dropped 7 bases and J dropped 7 bases, with 14 bases sitting between them. The CDR3 runs 14 residues. Germline lookup yields CDR1 MNHNY and CDR2 SVGAGI (reference sequence). CDR3 sequence: CASNLGLQNSPLHF. Written as DNA, the CDR3 is TGTGCCAGCAACTTGGGACTTCAAAATTCACCCCTCCACTTT.

The chain uses TRBV7-2 and TRBJ2-1; 7 bases are a match to TRBD2. CDR1 and CDR2 (germline): SGHTA, FQGNSA. With 0 bases clipped from V and 8 bases from J, the junction kept 7 bases outside the gene matches. This CDR3 has 15 residues. Here the CDR3 reads CASSLAGVAGHEQFF. CDR3 DNA: TGTGCCAGCAGCTTAGCAGGCGTAGCGGGCCATGAGCAGTTCTTC.

The CDR3 DNA reads as TGTGCCAGCAGTTCACTAGCGGGGGCCTCTAGCACAGATACGCAGTATTTT. Translating it yields CASSSLAGASSTDTQYF. This sequence joins TRBV27 and TRBJ2-3, with 11 bases that match TRBD2. CDR1 is MNHEY and CDR2 is SMNVEV in the germline V gene (reference sequence). Trimming took 4 bases from V and 0 from J; bases not matched to a gene: 6. The CDR3 is made up of 17 amino acids.

V is TRBV10-3 and J is TRBJ2-3; 9 positions agree with TRBD2. CDR3 length: 16 amino acids. Trimming at V came to 10 bases and at J to 0 bases, leaving 11 bases not matched to a gene. Germline CDR1 and CDR2: ENHRY and SYGVKD. CDR3 DNA sequence: TGTGCCACCAGGTTGGCTAGCGGGGTCAGCACAGATACGCAGTATTTT. It codes for CATRLASGVSTDTQYF.

About this clonotype: This may come from a read error, since a much larger clone is one base off. J is TRBJ2-1 and V is TRBV10-3, with D possibly TRBD1 on 6 matching bases. This CDR3 comprises 15 residues. Germline-derived CDR1 and CDR2 are ENHRY and SYGVKD. The germline V and J ends were trimmed by 7 bases and 2 bases, with 15 bases remaining between them. The CDR3 protein is CAINGQLSPYNEQFF. The CDR3 bases are TGTGCCATCAACGGACAGTTAAGCCCCTACAATGAGCAGTTCTTC.

The chain is built from TRBV4-1 and TRBJ2-5, with 12 bases lining up with TRBD2. The CDR3 totals 19 residues. Germline V CDR1 and CDR2: MGHRA, YSYEKL. Trimming took 0 bases from V and 10 from J; bases not matched to a gene: 18. Written as DNA, the CDR3 is TGCGCCAGCAGCCAAGATTATCCCCTACTAGCGGGGGGCCCTACGATCCAGTACTTC. It is translated as CASSQDYPLLAGGPTIQYF.

The gene calls are TRBV25-1 and TRBJ2-7; tentatively, D is TRBD2 (5 bases). The V end lost 10 bases, the J end lost 2 bases, and 12 bases lay between the germline ends. CDR1 MGHDK and CDR2 SYGVNS come from the germline V gene. This CDR3 is built from 12 residues. Here the CDR3 DNA reads TGTGCCAACAACGGGATAGCCTACGAGCAGTACTTC. Translating it yields CANNGIAYEQYF.

This clonotype was counted ten times or more. A junction boundary mismatches the germline segment, possibly from a read error. The V call is TRBV5-1, the J call TRBJ2-3, with 7 bases that match TRBD1. Germline-derived CDR1 and CDR2 are SGHRS and YFSETQ. CDR3 size: 13 residues. CDR3 DNA: TGTGCCAGCAGCTTAGGGGGCGCGGATACGCAGTATTTT. Translating gives CASSLGGADTQYF.

Regarding this clonotype: A read error is possible here, since a much larger clone lies one base away. The CDR3 spells CASTGQNNEQLF. The DNA of the CDR3 is TGTGCCAGCACCGGACAGAACAATGAGCAGCTCTTC. The chain recombines TRBV7-8 with TRBJ2-1; D may be TRBD1 (6 bases). Germline V gene lookup returns CDR1 SGHVS and CDR2 FQNEAQ. This CDR3 region has 12 residues.

The sample holds many counts of this clonotype. This chain connects TRBV28 to TRBJ1-5; 7 bases are shared with TRBD1. Germline CDR1 reads MDHEN; CDR2 reads SYDVKM. CDR3 length: 15 residues. J lost 3 bases, V lost 1 base, and 3 bases had no gene match. The CDR3, as DNA: TGTGCCAGCAGTTTATCGACAGGGTACAATCAGCCCCAGCATTTT. This sequence encodes CASSLSTGYNQPQHF.

In this sample, this clonotype turned up many times. This sequence joins TRBV5-6 and TRBJ2-1, with no clear D. The J call may not be correct, given that the DNA end is closer to TRBJ2-7. This CDR3 has 14 residues. From germline, CDR1 is SGHDT and CDR2 YYEEEE. The CDR3 DNA reads TGTGCCAGCAGTCCGGTAGGCTCCTACAATGAGCAGTACTTC. Amino acid sequence: CASSPVGSYNEQYF.

Remarks on this clonotype: Just one base apart from a much larger clone, this may be a read error. The chain has TRBV20-1 and TRBJ2-5; possibly TRBD2 for D (5 bases). This CDR3 region has 14 residues. Trimming cost V 5 bases and J 11 bases, with 24 bases left between them. Germline CDR1 and CDR2: DFQATT and SNEGSKA (reference sequence). This CDR3 is CSARNGIRYNEQYF. CDR3 in DNA: TGCAGTGCTCGTAACGGGATTCGGTACAATGAGCAGTACTTC.

Comment on this clonotype: Being one base from a much bigger clone, this may be a read error. The rearrangement links TRBV27 to TRBJ2-7, with D perhaps matching TRBD1 (5 bases). CDR3 length: 15 residues. Germline V gene lookup returns CDR1 MNHEY and CDR2 SMNVEV (reference sequence). The ends were cut back, 4 bases at V and 7 bases at J, with 20 bases in the middle. CDR3 residues: CASSSPISGINEQYF. The CDR3 DNA sequence: TGTGCCAGCAGTTCCCCAATCTCAGGGATCAATGAGCAGTACTTC.

This clonotype has ten or more counts. The rearrangement links TRBV20-1 to TRBJ2-1; D is ambiguous. Germline loops: CDR1 DFQATT, CDR2 SNEGSKA (reference sequence). The ends were cut back, 2 bases at V and 0 bases at J, with 11 bases in the middle. This CDR3 has 15 residues. CDR3 coding DNA: TGCAGTGCTAGAACGGCTCTTAGCTCCTACAATGAGCAGTTCTTC. Translating gives CSARTALSSYNEQFF.